Below, 23 T cell receptor beta chains from the same sample are listed, as sequenced in a study of patients and donors after allogeneic stem cell transplantation. TCRdb re-analysed the RT-PCR reads in MiXCR, keeping a single row per CDR3 protein. The sample lists 400,000 to 500,000 distinct CDR3 sequences, 16% occurring once. The sequenced sample was blood, either unsorted or a sorted T cell fraction (not recorded which). These receptors were taken from a human donor who was either an allogeneic HSCT recipient or a stem cell or donor lymphocyte infusion donor (not recorded which). It is not recorded whose cells these are; they may come from a transplant donor.

This clonotype turned up a few times. The V gene is TRBV7-2, the J gene TRBJ1-1, with 10 bases that match TRBD1. CDR1 is SGHTA, CDR2 FQGNSA, per germline. V lost 5 bases and J lost 11; bases outside the gene matches: 5. The CDR3 length is 12 residues. CDR3 bases: TGTGCCAGCAGCCGGGACAGGGGACGGGCTTTCTTT. Translated: CASSRDRGRAFF.

This clonotype was observed a few times. The rearrangement joins TRBV6-2 or TRBV6-3 to TRBJ1-2; tentatively, D is TRBD1 (5 bases). Germline loops: CDR1 MNHEY, CDR2 SVGEGT. This CDR3 is 16 amino acids long. Deletions cut 5 bases from V and 6 bases from J, with 22 bases between. CDR3 residues: CASSQQFRDRRHGYTF. CDR3 sequence (DNA): TGTGCCAGCAGTCAACAATTCCGGGACCGCCGTCATGGCTACACCTTC.

This clonotype turned up a few times. V gene TRBV5-1 combines with J gene TRBJ2-1; 8 bases are shared with TRBD1. The CDR3 runs to 14 residues. CDR1 and CDR2 (germline): SGHRS, YFSETQ. With V trimmed by 4 bases and J by 5 bases, 5 bases remained unmatched. The CDR3 protein is CASSRTGNDNEQFF. The CDR3 nucleotides read TGCGCCAGCAGCCGGACAGGGAATGACAATGAGCAGTTCTTC.

This clonotype was counted a few times. The chain links TRBV27 to TRBJ2-3; the match to TRBD2 covers 8 bases. V lost 5 bases and J lost 0; bases outside the gene matches: 7. The CDR3 sequence is 16 residues long. Looked up from germline, CDR1 is MNHEY and CDR2 is SMNVEV (reference sequence). CDR3 DNA sequence: TGTGCCAGCAGTACCCCTAGCGGGCCCAGCACAGATACGCAGTATTTT. This encodes CASSTPSGPSTDTQYF.

This clonotype has just a few counts. V usage is TRBV20-1 and J usage is TRBJ2-1; 15 bases match TRBD2. Germline V gene data show CDR1 as DFQATT and CDR2 as SNEGSKA (reference sequence). Germline trimming cut 2 bases from V and 10 bases from J; bases unmatched to any gene: 6. This CDR3 region has 15 residues. CDR3 sequence: CSARPGTSGRWEQFF. The CDR3 DNA is TGCAGTGCTAGACCCGGGACTAGCGGGAGGTGGGAGCAGTTCTTC.

The chain has TRBV20-1 and TRBJ2-7; D is perhaps TRBD2 (6 bases). The CDR3 sequence is 12 residues long. V lost 4 bases and J lost 8, with 15 bases in between. Germline assignment: CDR1 DFQATT and CDR2 SNEGSKA (reference sequence). The CDR3 region has the DNA TGCAGTGCTACGGGACTCCGTTTTCAGCAGTACTTC. Its protein is CSATGLRFQQYF.

The V call is TRBV20-1, the J call TRBJ2-3; D possibly matches TRBD1 or TRBD2 (5 bases each). The CDR3 has 14 residues. Germline V gives CDR1 DFQATT, CDR2 SNEGSKA (reference sequence). The V gene lost 2 bases and the J gene lost 2 bases, with 11 bases spanning the gap. The CDR3 loop reads CSARSGTITDTQYF. The CDR3 DNA reads TGCAGTGCTAGATCAGGGACGATCACAGATACGCAGTATTTT.

This clonotype was observed a handful of times. The chain joins TRBV25-1 to TRBJ1-4; D unresolved. The germline CDR1 and CDR2 sequences are MGHDK and SYGVNS. CDR3 size: 14 residues. The V and J ends lost 4 bases and 3 bases respectively, with 9 bases between them. The CDR3 nucleotides read TGTGCCAGCAGTGGCAGAAGGCCTAATGAAAAACTGTTTTTT. Encoded protein: CASSGRRPNEKLFF.

This chain connects TRBV6-5 to TRBJ2-7; the match to TRBD2 covers 16 bases. The CDR3 runs to 17 residues. Germline loops: CDR1 MNHEY, CDR2 SVGAGI. Losses at the gene ends were 0 bases for V and 7 bases for J; bases not matched to a gene: 6. Here the CDR3 DNA reads TGTGCCAGCAGTTACTCGGGACTAGCGGGAGGGCCGAGGGAGCAGTACTTC. Amino acids: CASSYSGLAGGPREQYF.

This clonotype was recorded many times. V and J are TRBV6-5 and TRBJ2-1; no clear D. Germline loops: CDR1 MNHEY, CDR2 SVGAGI. The V gene lost 2 bases and the J gene lost 7 bases, with 3 bases spanning the gap. CDR3 length: 11 residues. The CDR3 region is CASSYLNEQFF. The CDR3 DNA reads as TGTGCCAGCAGTTACCTAAATGAGCAGTTCTTC.

This clonotype was found many times. Written as DNA, the CDR3 is TGTGCCAGCAGCGTAGTAAGCGGGAGAGGCAATGAGCAGTTCTTC. This sequence encodes CASSVVSGRGNEQFF. The rearrangement joins TRBV9 to TRBJ2-1; 8 bases are shared with TRBD2. CDR1 and CDR2 from the germline V gene are SGDLS and YYNGEE. CDR3 length: 15 amino acids. V was clipped by 0 bases and J by 6 bases; unmatched bases: 5.

There are a few counts of this clonotype. The chain is built from TRBV10-3 and TRBJ2-2; TRBD2 matches at 15 bases. The CDR3 contains 17 residues. CDR1 is ENHRY and CDR2 is SYGVKD in the germline V gene. The V and J ends lost 4 bases and 3 bases, in that order; junction bases with no gene match: 3. CDR3 nucleotide sequence: TGTGCCATCAGTGTCGGACTAGCGGGGGGGCACACCGGGGAGCTGTTTTTT. The encoded protein is CAISVGLAGGHTGELFF.

V is TRBV6-1 and J is TRBJ2-7, with 9 bases aligning to TRBD1. J lost 3 bases, V lost 5 bases, and 11 bases had no gene match. The CDR3 spans 16 residues. The germline gives CDR1 MNHNS, CDR2 SASEGT. For the CDR3, the DNA is TGTGCCAGCAGTCTAAAAATACCGGGACAGGGCTACGAGCAGTACTTC. Protein: CASSLKIPGQGYEQYF.

In its sample, this clonotype was seen a few times. The rearrangement joins TRBV6-5 to TRBJ1-1; D is undetermined. The CDR3 contains 11 residues. CDR1 MNHEY and CDR2 SVGAGI come from the germline V gene. Deletions cut 6 bases from V and 1 base from J, with 3 bases between. The CDR3 nucleotides are TGTGCCAGCAGAGCGAACACTGAAGCTTTCTTT. Translating gives CASRANTEAFF.

This clonotype was counted only a few times. This chain links TRBV12-3 or TRBV12-4 with TRBJ2-7; TRBD2 matches 12 bases. The V segment lost 4 bases and the J segment 12 bases; nucleotides outside the gene matches: 16. There are 16 residues in the CDR3. DNA for the CDR3: TGTGCCAGCAGTTCCCTCCTCCCGCGACTAGCGGGAGCGGTGTACTTC. This sequence encodes CASSSLLPRLAGAVYF.

This sequence joins TRBV29-1 and TRBJ1-2; TRBD1 matches 8 bases. The CDR3 contains 11 residues. Germline assignment: CDR1 SQVTM and CDR2 ANQGSEA. V gave up 6 bases and J gave up 6 bases; unmatched junction bases: 3. CDR3 DNA: TGCAGCGTCCGGGACAGGCATGGCTACACCTTC. As protein: CSVRDRHGYTF.

This clonotype showed up just a few times. V is TRBV18 and J is TRBJ1-1; D is uncertain. Deletions cut 5 bases from V and 0 bases from J, with 10 bases between. CDR1 KGHSH and CDR2 LQKENI come from the germline V gene. The CDR3 runs 14 residues. In DNA, the CDR3 is TGTGCCAGCTCAATTTACGGAATGAACACTGAAGCTTTCTTT. This translates into CASSIYGMNTEAFF.

This clonotype was counted between two and nine times. V is TRBV5-1 and J is TRBJ2-6; possibly TRBD1 or TRBD2 for D (6 bases each). CDR1 SGHRS and CDR2 YFSETQ come from the germline V gene. The CDR3 spans 15 residues. Between the trimmed V and J ends, which lost 5 bases and 4 bases, there was a span of 13 bases. CDR3 coding DNA: TGCGCCAGCAGAAAAGGGGGGAGCGGGGCCAACGTCCTGACTTTC. It specifies CASRKGGSGANVLTF.

The chain carries TRBV5-1 and TRBJ2-1; unclear D gene. Trimming left V 0 bases short and J 7 bases short, with 5 bases between. CDR3 size: 12 residues. CDR1 SGHRS and CDR2 YFSETQ come from the germline V gene. The CDR3 is CASSLEANEQFF. The CDR3 DNA sequence: TGCGCCAGCAGCTTGGAGGCGAATGAGCAGTTCTTC.

This clonotype was detected a few times. The V and J genes are TRBV7-9 and TRBJ2-5, with 8 bases fitting TRBD1. There are 17 residues in the CDR3. The V gene's germline CDR1 is SEHNR and CDR2 FQNEAQ (reference sequence). Trimming at V came to 5 bases and at J to 5 bases, leaving 16 bases not matched to a gene. The CDR3 reads CASSETKGTGRRETQYF. CDR3 coding DNA: TGTGCCAGCAGCGAAACAAAGGGGACAGGCCGACGGGAGACCCAGTACTTC.

This clonotype occurred once. The chain recombines TRBV5-1 with TRBJ2-3; D gene uncertain. Trimming cost V 1 base and J 2 bases, with 8 bases left between them. CDR3 length equals 14 residues. CDR1 and CDR2 (germline): SGHRS, YFSETQ. The CDR3 reads CASSLLSNTDTQYF. The CDR3 DNA reads as TGCGCCAGCAGCTTGCTGTCCAACACAGATACGCAGTATTTT.

This clonotype appeared a few times. The V and J genes are TRBV7-2 and TRBJ1-6; D possibly corresponds to TRBD1 (5 bases). The CDR3 extends over 14 amino acids. The V end was cut by 2 bases, the J end by 8 bases, with 10 bases between. Germline values: CDR1 SGHTA, CDR2 FQGNSA. CDR3 in amino acids: CASSLKGVDSPLHF. In DNA, the CDR3 is TGTGCCAGCAGCTTAAAAGGGGTTGATTCACCCCTCCACTTT.

Only a few counts were recorded for this clonotype. CDR3 coding DNA: TGTGCCAGCAGTAAAGGGCCATTAAATCAGCCCCAGCATTTT. Protein: CASSKGPLNQPQHF. J is TRBJ1-5 and V is TRBV12-3 or TRBV12-4; the D is unclear. This CDR3 has 14 amino acids. V lost 5 bases and J lost 4, with 12 bases in between.